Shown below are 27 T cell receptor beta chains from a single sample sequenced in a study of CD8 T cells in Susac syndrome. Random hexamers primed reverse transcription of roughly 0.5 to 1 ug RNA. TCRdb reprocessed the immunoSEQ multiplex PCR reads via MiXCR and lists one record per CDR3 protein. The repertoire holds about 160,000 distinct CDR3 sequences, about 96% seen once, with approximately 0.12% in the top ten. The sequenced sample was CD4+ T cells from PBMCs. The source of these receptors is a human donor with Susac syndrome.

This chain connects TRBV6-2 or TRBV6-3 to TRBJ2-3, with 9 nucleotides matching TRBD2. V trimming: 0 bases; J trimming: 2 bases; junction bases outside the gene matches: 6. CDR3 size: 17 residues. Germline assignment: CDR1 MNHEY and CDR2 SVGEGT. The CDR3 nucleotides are TGTGCCAGCAGTTACTCGACGAGGACTAGCGACACAGATACGCAGTATTTT. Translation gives CASSYSTRTSDTDTQYF.

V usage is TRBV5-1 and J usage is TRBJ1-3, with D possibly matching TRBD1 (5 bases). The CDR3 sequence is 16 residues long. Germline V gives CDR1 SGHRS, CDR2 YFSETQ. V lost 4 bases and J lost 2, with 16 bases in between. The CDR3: CASSPGTVETGNTIYF. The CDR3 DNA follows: TGCGCCAGCAGCCCCGGGACCGTAGAGACTGGAAACACCATATATTTT.

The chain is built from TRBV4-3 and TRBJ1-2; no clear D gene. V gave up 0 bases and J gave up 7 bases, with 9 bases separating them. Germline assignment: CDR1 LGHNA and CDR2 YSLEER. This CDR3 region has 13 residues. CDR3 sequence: CASSQDLGSGYTF. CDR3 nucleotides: TGCGCCAGCAGCCAAGACCTCGGGTCTGGCTACACCTTC.

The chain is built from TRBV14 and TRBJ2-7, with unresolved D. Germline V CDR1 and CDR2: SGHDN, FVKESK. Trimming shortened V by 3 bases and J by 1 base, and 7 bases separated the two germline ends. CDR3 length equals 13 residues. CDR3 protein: CASSHSGSYEQYF. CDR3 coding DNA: TGTGCCAGCAGCCATTCTGGGTCCTACGAGCAGTACTTC.

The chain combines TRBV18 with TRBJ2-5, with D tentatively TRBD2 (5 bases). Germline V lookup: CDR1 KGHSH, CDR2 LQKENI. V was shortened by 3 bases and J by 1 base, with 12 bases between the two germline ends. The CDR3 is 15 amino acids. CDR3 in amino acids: CASSPVPGSQETQYF. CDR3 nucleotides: TGTGCCAGCTCACCGGTCCCGGGATCCCAAGAGACCCAGTACTTC.

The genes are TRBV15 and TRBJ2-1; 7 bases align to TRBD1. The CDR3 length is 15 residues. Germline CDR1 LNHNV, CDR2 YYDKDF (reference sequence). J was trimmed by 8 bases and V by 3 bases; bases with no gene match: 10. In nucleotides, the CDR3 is TGTGCCACCAGCAGGGACAGGATTTCTAAGGATGAGCAGTTCTTC. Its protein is CATSRDRISKDEQFF.

CDR3: CASSEGTELSYEQYF. CDR3 in DNA: TGTGCCAGCAGTGAAGGGACAGAGTTAAGCTACGAGCAGTACTTC. The J gene is TRBJ2-7, the V gene TRBV28, with 7 bases fitting TRBD1. J was trimmed by 3 bases and V by 5 bases; bases with no gene match: 10. This CDR3 is 15 amino acids long. Germline V lookup: CDR1 MDHEN, CDR2 SYDVKM.

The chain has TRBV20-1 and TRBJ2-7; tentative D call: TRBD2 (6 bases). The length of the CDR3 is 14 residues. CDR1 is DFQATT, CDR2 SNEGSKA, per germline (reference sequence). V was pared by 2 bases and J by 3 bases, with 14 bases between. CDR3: CSARFTSSNYEQYF. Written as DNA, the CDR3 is TGCAGTGCTAGATTCACTAGCTCCAACTACGAGCAGTACTTC.

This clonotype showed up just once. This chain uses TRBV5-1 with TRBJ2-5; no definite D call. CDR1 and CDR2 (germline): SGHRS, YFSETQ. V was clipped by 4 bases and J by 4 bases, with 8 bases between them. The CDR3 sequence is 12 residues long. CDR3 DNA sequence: TGCGCCAGCAGCAAGGTTGGAGAGACCCAGTACTTC. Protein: CASSKVGETQYF.

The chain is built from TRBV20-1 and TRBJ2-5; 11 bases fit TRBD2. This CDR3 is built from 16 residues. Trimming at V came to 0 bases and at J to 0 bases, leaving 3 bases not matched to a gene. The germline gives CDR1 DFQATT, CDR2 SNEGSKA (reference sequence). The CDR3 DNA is TGCAGTGCTAGAGAGGGGACTAGCGGCTACCAAGAGACCCAGTACTTC. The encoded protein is CSAREGTSGYQETQYF.

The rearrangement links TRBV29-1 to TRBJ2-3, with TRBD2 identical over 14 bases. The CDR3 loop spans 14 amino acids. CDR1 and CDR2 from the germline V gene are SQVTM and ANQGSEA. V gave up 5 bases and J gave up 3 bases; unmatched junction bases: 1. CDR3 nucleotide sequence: TGCAGCGTTCGGACTAGCGGGAGGACAGATACGCAGTATTTT. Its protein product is CSVRTSGRTDTQYF.

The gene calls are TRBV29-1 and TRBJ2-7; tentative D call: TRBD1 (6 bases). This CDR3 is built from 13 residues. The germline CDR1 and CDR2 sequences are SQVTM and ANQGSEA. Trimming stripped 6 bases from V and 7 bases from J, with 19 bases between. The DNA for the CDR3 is TGCAGCGTAGCCTCCAGGGGTACGGGAGAGCAGTACTTC. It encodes CSVASRGTGEQYF.

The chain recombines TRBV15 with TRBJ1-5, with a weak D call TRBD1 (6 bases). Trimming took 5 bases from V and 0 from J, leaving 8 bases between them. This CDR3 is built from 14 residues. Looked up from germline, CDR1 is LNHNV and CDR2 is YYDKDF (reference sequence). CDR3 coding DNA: TGTGCCACCAGCCCAGGGGATAGCAATCAGCCCCAGCATTTT. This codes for CATSPGDSNQPQHF. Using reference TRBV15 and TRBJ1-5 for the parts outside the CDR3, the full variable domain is DAMVIQNPRYQVTQFGKPVTLSCSQTLNHNVMYWYQQKSSQAPKLLFHYYDKDFNNEADTPDNFQSRRPNTSFCFLDIRSPGLGDTAMYLCATSPGDSNQPQHFGDGTRLSIL.

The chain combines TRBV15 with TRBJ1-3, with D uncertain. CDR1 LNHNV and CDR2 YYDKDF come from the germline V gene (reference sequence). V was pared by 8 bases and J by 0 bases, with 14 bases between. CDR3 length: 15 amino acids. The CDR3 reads CATQIGLDSGNTIYF. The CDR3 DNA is TGTGCCACCCAGATAGGGCTTGACTCTGGAAACACCATATATTTT. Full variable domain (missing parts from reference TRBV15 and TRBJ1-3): DAMVIQNPRYQVTQFGKPVTLSCSQTLNHNVMYWYQQKSSQAPKLLFHYYDKDFNNEADTPDNFQSRRPNTSFCFLDIRSPGLGDTAMYLCATQIGLDSGNTIYFGEGSWLTVV.

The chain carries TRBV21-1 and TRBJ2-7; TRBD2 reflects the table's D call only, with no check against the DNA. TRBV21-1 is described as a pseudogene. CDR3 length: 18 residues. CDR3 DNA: TGTGCCAGCAGCAAAGGCGGAGTATTCGGGACTAGGGTCGCCGAGCAGTACTTC. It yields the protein CASSKGGVFGTRVAEQYF.

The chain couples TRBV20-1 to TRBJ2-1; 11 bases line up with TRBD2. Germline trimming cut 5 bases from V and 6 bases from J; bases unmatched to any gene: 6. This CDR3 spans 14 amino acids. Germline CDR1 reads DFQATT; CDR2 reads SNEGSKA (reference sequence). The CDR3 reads CSALPGLAANEQFF. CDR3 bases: TGCAGTGCTCTTCCGGGACTAGCGGCCAATGAGCAGTTCTTC.

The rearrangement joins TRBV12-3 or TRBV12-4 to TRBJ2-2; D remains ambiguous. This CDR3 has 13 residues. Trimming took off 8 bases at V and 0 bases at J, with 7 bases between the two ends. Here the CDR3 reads CASGQTNTGELFF. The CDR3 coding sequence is TGTGCCAGCGGCCAGACGAACACCGGGGAGCTGTTTTTT.

As DNA, the CDR3 is TGCAGCGTTACGGTCAGGGTTCCCACAGATACGCAGTATTTT. Amino acid sequence: CSVTVRVPTDTQYF. The chain carries TRBV29-1 and TRBJ2-3; D might be TRBD1 (5 bases). The CDR3 is 14 amino acids. Trimming cost V 5 bases and J 2 bases, with 14 bases left between them. CDR1 and CDR2 from the germline V gene are SQVTM and ANQGSEA.

The CDR3 DNA is TGCAGCGTTGGGGCGGGGGGACAAGAGACCCAGTACTTC. It encodes CSVGAGGQETQYF. The chain uses TRBV29-1 and TRBJ2-5; TRBD2 aligns across 8 bases. The germline V gene has CDR1 SQVTM and CDR2 ANQGSEA. CDR3 length: 13 residues. The ends lost 4 bases at V and 2 bases at J; junction bases unmatched: 3.

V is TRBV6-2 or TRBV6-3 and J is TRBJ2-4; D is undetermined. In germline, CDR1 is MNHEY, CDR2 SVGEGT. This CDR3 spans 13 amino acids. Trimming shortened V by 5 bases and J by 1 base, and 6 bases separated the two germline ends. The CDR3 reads CASSDGAKNIQYF. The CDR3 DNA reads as TGTGCCAGCAGTGATGGGGCCAAAAACATTCAGTACTTC.

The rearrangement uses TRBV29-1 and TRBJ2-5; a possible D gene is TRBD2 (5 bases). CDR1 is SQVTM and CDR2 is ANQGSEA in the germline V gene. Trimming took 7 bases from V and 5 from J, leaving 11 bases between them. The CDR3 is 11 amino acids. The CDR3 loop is CSGIWEETQYF. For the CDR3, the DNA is TGCAGCGGTATATGGGAGGAGACCCAGTACTTC.

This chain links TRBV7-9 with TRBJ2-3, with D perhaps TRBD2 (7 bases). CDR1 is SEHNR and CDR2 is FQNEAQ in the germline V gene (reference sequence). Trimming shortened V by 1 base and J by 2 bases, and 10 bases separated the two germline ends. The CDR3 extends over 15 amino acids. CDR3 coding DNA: TGTGCCAGCAGCTTAGAGGGGGGGATCACAGATACGCAGTATTTT. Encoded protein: CASSLEGGITDTQYF.

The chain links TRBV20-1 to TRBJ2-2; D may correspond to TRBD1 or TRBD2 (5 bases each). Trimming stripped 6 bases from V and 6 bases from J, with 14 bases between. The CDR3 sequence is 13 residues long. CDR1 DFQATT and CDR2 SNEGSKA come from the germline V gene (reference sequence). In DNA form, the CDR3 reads TGCAGTGCCCCGTGGGGGAATCCCGGGGAGCTGTTTTTT. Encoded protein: CSAPWGNPGELFF.

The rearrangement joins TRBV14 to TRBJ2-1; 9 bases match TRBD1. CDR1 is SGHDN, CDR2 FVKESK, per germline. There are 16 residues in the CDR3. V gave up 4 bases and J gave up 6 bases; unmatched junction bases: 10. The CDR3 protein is CASSPARTGDANEQFF. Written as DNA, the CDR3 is TGTGCCAGCAGCCCCGCAAGGACAGGGGATGCCAATGAGCAGTTCTTC.

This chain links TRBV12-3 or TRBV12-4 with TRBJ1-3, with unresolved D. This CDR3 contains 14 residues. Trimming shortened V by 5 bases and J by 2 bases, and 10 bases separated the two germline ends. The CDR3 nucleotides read TGTGCCAGCAGTATCCGGACGGCTGGAAACACCATATATTTT. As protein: CASSIRTAGNTIYF.

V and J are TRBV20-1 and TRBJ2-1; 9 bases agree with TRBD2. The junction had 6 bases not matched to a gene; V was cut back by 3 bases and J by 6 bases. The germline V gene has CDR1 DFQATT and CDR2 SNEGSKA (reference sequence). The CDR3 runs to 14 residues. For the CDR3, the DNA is TGCAGTGCTAGGAATAGCGGGAGCCGCAATGAGCAGTTCTTC. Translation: CSARNSGSRNEQFF.

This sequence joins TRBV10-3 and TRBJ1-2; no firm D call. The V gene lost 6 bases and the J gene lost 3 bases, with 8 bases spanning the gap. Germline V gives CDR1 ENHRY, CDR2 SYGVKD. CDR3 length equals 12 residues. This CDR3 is CAISGADYGYTF. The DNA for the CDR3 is TGTGCCATCAGCGGAGCGGACTATGGCTACACCTTC.